Following are 13 T cell receptor beta chains from one sample sequenced in a study of CD8 T cells in ankylosing spondylitis. MiXCR, run by TCRdb on the 5' RACE reads, gives a single entry per CDR3 protein. The repertoire consists of approximately 250,000 distinct CDR3 sequences, with around 25% occurring once and the leading ten covering more than 0.6%. Material: blood, either unsorted or a sorted T cell fraction (not recorded which). The receptors come from a male donor with ankylosing spondylitis or in good health (not recorded which).

This clonotype appeared many times. V is TRBV11-2 and J is TRBJ1-6, with TRBD1 as a possible D gene (6 bases). Germline assignment: CDR1 SGHAT and CDR2 FQNNGV. V dropped 5 bases and J dropped 9 bases, with 26 bases sitting between them. The CDR3 covers 18 residues. The CDR3 spells CASSIGQHPLVPFSPLHF. CDR3 nucleotides: TGTGCCAGCAGCATCGGACAGCACCCTCTGGTCCCCTTTTCACCCCTCCACTTT.

The chain employs TRBV7-2 and TRBJ2-3; 8 bases are shared with TRBD2. The CDR3 is made up of 15 amino acids. CDR1 and CDR2 from the germline V gene are SGHTA and FQGNSA. Trimming at V came to 3 bases and at J to 1 base, leaving 3 bases not matched to a gene. CDR3 region: CASSFRRGGTDTQYF. CDR3 nucleotides: TGTGCCAGCAGCTTTCGGCGGGGGGGCACAGATACGCAGTATTTT.

This clonotype was counted at least ten times. The CDR3 DNA is TGTGCCAGCTCAACTACCGGGAGGCAGGGGGCTAGCGAGCAGTACTTC. Its translation: CASSTTGRQGASEQYF. This chain links TRBV18 with TRBJ2-7; D may be TRBD1 (8 bases). The germline gives CDR1 KGHSH, CDR2 LQKENI. This CDR3 has 16 amino acids. V was trimmed by 5 bases and J by 6 bases, leaving 23 bases between them. Full variable domain (missing parts from reference TRBV18 and TRBJ2-7): NAGVMQNPRHLVRRRGQEARLRCSPMKGHSHVYWYRQLPEEGLKFMVYLQKENIIDESGMPKERFSAEFPKEGPSILRIQQVVRGDSAAYFCASSTTGRQGASEQYFGPGTRLTVT.

In its sample, this clonotype was seen once. The chain employs TRBV20-1 and TRBJ2-3; 9 bases are a match to TRBD1. The length of the CDR3 is 16 residues. Germline CDR1 and CDR2: DFQATT and SNEGSKA (reference sequence). V dropped 4 bases and J dropped 4; count of bases not matched to a gene: 12. CDR3 DNA: TGCAGTGCTACTCCGACCACAGGGGGCAGGCCAGATACGCAGTATTTT. Protein sequence: CSATPTTGGRPDTQYF.

The chain has TRBV4-2 and TRBJ2-1; D remains unclear. V lost 1 base, J lost 10 bases, and 8 bases lay in between. The germline V gene encodes CDR1 LGHNA and CDR2 YNFKEQ. The CDR3 has 12 amino acids. Written as DNA, the CDR3 is TGTGCCAGCAGCCAAGCGTCAGTCGAGCAGTTCTTC. Translating it yields CASSQASVEQFF.

This clonotype was observed a handful of times. This sequence joins TRBV19 and TRBJ2-1; 10 nucleotides line up with TRBD2. Unmatched junction bases numbered 18, after V lost 5 bases and J lost 5 bases. Germline values: CDR1 LNHDA, CDR2 SQIVND (reference sequence). There are 19 residues in the CDR3. The CDR3 DNA sequence: TGTGCCAGTAGTTCCGGCAGGGCCAAGCGGGGGGGCCTCCACAATGAGCAGTTCTTC. Residues: CASSSGRAKRGGLHNEQFF.

The rearrangement links TRBV2 to TRBJ1-1, with a weak D call TRBD1 (5 bases). CDR1 is SNHLY and CDR2 is FYNNEI in the germline V gene. This CDR3 comprises 13 residues. Trimming took off 6 bases at V and 1 base at J, with 9 bases between the two ends. The CDR3 here is CASRLTANTEAFF. CDR3 bases: TGTGCCAGCAGGCTGACAGCGAACACTGAAGCTTTCTTT.

This clonotype was recorded many times. V and J are TRBV2 and TRBJ1-2; no firm D call. Germline V gives CDR1 SNHLY, CDR2 FYNNEI. V lost 0 bases to trimming and J lost 4 bases, with 3 bases between them. The CDR3 spans 12 residues. CDR3 in DNA: TGTGCCAGCAGTGAAGCGATCTATGGCTACACCTTC. This codes for CASSEAIYGYTF.

In its sample, this clonotype was seen once. The chain uses TRBV10-3 and TRBJ2-5; D perhaps matches TRBD2 (5 bases). The V gene lost 0 bases and the J gene lost 5 bases, with 10 bases spanning the gap. In germline, CDR1 is ENHRY, CDR2 SYGVKD. The CDR3 is 14 residues long. DNA of the CDR3: TGTGCCATCAGTGAGTCGAGGGAAGGGGAGACCCAGTACTTC. It yields the protein CAISESREGETQYF.

The chain has TRBV20-1 and TRBJ1-6, with a tentative D call TRBD1 (5 bases). Germline CDR1 is DFQATT and CDR2 is SNEGSKA (reference sequence). This CDR3 spans 16 amino acids. V gave up 0 bases and J gave up 6 bases, with 15 bases separating them. The DNA for the CDR3 is TGCAGTGCTAGAGATCAGAGTACGGGGGGTAATTCACCCCTCCACTTT. Its protein is CSARDQSTGGNSPLHF.

The chain joins TRBV4-2 to TRBJ2-7; possibly TRBD1 for D (6 bases). In germline, CDR1 is LGHNA, CDR2 YNFKEQ. The CDR3 runs to 14 residues. Trimming left V 0 bases short and J 7 bases short, with 13 bases between. The CDR3 sequence is CASSQEPGTREQYF. In nucleotides, the CDR3 is TGTGCCAGCAGCCAAGAACCGGGGACAAGGGAGCAGTACTTC.

The chain combines TRBV20-1 with TRBJ2-1, with D perhaps TRBD2 (6 bases). The V gene lost 5 bases and the J gene lost 6 bases, with 20 bases spanning the gap. Germline V gene data show CDR1 as DFQATT and CDR2 as SNEGSKA (reference sequence). The CDR3 sequence is 15 residues long. The CDR3 loop reads CSAPSPSLGGNEQFF. As DNA, the CDR3 is TGCAGTGCTCCCTCGCCCAGTTTGGGGGGCAATGAGCAGTTCTTC.

There are a few counts of this clonotype. The chain links TRBV29-1 to TRBJ2-3; D perhaps matches TRBD2 (6 bases). Germline-derived CDR1 and CDR2 are SQVTM and ANQGSEA. V lost 4 bases, J lost 4 bases, and 9 bases lay in between. The CDR3 is made up of 12 amino acids. CDR3 protein: CSVGGGPDTQYF. As DNA, the CDR3 is TGCAGCGTTGGGGGAGGCCCAGATACGCAGTATTTT.